A single sample is the source of the 30 T cell receptor beta chains below, sequenced in a study of Graves' ophthalmopathy and Graves' hyperthyroidism. RNA transcripts provided the template for amplifying TCR beta CDR3 regions. RT-PCR with HTBI primers came first, then second-round multiplex PCR. TCRdb ran MiXCR on the multiplex PCR reads and lists one entry per CDR3 protein. The data contain some 1.1 million distinct CDR3 sequences, 36% of them singletons. Sequencing was carried out using peripheral blood or thyroid tissue (not recorded which). These receptors were obtained from an adult man with Graves' hyperthyroidism.

Ten or more counts support this clonotype. V gene TRBV9 combines with J gene TRBJ1-2, with D unclear. The V gene lost 5 bases and the J gene lost 4 bases, with 15 bases spanning the gap. Germline CDR1 reads SGDLS; CDR2 reads YYNGEE. The CDR3 totals 14 residues. CDR3: CASRGATSGYGYTF. CDR3 DNA sequence: TGTGCCAGCAGGGGTGCGACATCAGGCTATGGCTACACCTTC.

In its sample, this clonotype was seen many times. The chain has TRBV20-1 and TRBJ2-7; 7 bases map to TRBD1. This CDR3 is built from 12 residues. The J segment lost 0 bases and the V segment lost 5 bases, leaving 1 base of the junction unmatched. From germline, CDR1 is DFQATT and CDR2 SNEGSKA (reference sequence). The CDR3 DNA sequence: TGCAGTGCTTGGGACAGCTCCTACGAGCAGTACTTC. Translation: CSAWDSSYEQYF.

As regards this clonotype: One junction end does not reproduce the germline sequence, and a read error may be involved. This sequence joins TRBV12-5 and TRBJ1-1; D not certain. This CDR3 spans 11 amino acids. Per the germline V gene, CDR1 is LGHNT and CDR2 is FRNRAP. CDR3 residues: CASALNTEAFF. In DNA, the CDR3 is TGTGCTAGTGCTTTGAACACTGAAGCTTTCTTT.

This sequence joins TRBV20-1 and TRBJ1-6; 7 bases line up with TRBD1. J gave up 6 bases and V 0 bases, and 5 bases lay outside the gene matches. The germline V gene has CDR1 DFQATT and CDR2 SNEGSKA (reference sequence). This CDR3 spans 15 amino acids. The CDR3 DNA reads as TGCAGTGCTAGAGATTCAGGGGACAGTAATTCACCCCTCCACTTT. This translates into CSARDSGDSNSPLHF.

This chain links TRBV2 with TRBJ2-7; D remains unclear. The CDR3 length is 13 residues. Germline-derived CDR1 and CDR2 are SNHLY and FYNNEI. Trimming shortened V by 7 bases and J by 2 bases, and 12 bases separated the two germline ends. The CDR3 nucleotides read TGTGCCAGCATCTCCGGGTTTACCTACGAGCAGTACTTC. It specifies CASISGFTYEQYF.

V usage is TRBV29-1 and J usage is TRBJ2-5; perhaps TRBD2 as D (6 bases). V was cut by 3 bases and J by 1 base, with 24 bases left in between. The CDR3 is made up of 18 amino acids. CDR1 and CDR2 from the germline V gene are SQVTM and ANQGSEA. The DNA of the CDR3 is TGCAGCGTTGAGGGACTGTTCGAAACGCTAGTGGCCCAAGAGACCCAGTACTTC. It translates to CSVEGLFETLVAQETQYF.

This chain uses TRBV25-1 with TRBJ2-7; D call uncertain. CDR3 size: 11 residues. From germline, CDR1 is MGHDK and CDR2 SYGVNS. V gave up 7 bases and J gave up 5 bases, with 9 bases separating them. CDR3 region: CASTYRNEQYF. The DNA for the CDR3 is TGTGCCAGCACGTACCGGAACGAGCAGTACTTC.

This clonotype was observed a handful of times. The chain is built from TRBV5-1 and TRBJ1-4; 11 bases are a match to TRBD1. Germline trimming cut 4 bases from V and 7 bases from J; bases unmatched to any gene: 6. The CDR3 totals 15 residues. Germline V gene lookup returns CDR1 SGHRS and CDR2 YFSETQ. This CDR3 reads CASSQRTGGVEKLFF. DNA of the CDR3: TGCGCCAGCAGCCAGAGGACAGGGGGCGTTGAAAAACTGTTTTTT.

CDR3 residues: CASSQERRIQETQYF. CDR3 DNA: TGCGCCAGCAGCCAAGAGAGGCGGATCCAAGAGACCCAGTACTTC. The chain uses TRBV5-1 and TRBJ2-5; D unresolved. CDR3 length equals 15 residues. The V end lost 4 bases, the J end lost 1 base, and 14 bases lay between the germline ends. Germline loops: CDR1 SGHRS, CDR2 YFSETQ.

The V gene is TRBV7-2, the J gene TRBJ1-1; D uncertain. The CDR3 covers 11 residues. CDR1 is SGHTA, CDR2 FQGNSA, per germline. Trimming removed 8 bases at V and 7 bases at J, with 11 bases between. The CDR3 DNA sequence: TGTGCCAGCCATACGAAAAATGAAGCTTTCTTT. Translated: CASHTKNEAFF.

Many counts were recorded for this clonotype. The V call is TRBV9, the J call TRBJ1-1; D remains unclear. The CDR3 extends over 13 amino acids. Germline assignment: CDR1 SGDLS and CDR2 YYNGEE. The V and J ends lost 3 bases and 3 bases respectively, with 9 bases between them. The CDR3 protein is CASSDSPDTEAFF. CDR3 DNA: TGTGCCAGCAGCGACAGCCCCGACACTGAAGCTTTCTTT.

J is TRBJ1-5 and V is TRBV9; no clear D gene. V gave up 3 bases and J gave up 0 bases, with 13 bases separating them. The CDR3 loop spans 16 amino acids. Germline CDR1 and CDR2: SGDLS and YYNGEE. CDR3 amino acids: CASSATPQDSNQPQHF. The CDR3 DNA follows: TGTGCCAGCAGCGCGACCCCACAAGATAGCAATCAGCCCCAGCATTTT.

This clonotype has ten or more counts. This chain links TRBV19 with TRBJ1-5; D gene uncertain. Germline V gene sequence: CDR1 LNHDA, CDR2 SQIVND (reference sequence). This CDR3 comprises 13 residues. Trimming removed 3 bases from V and 5 bases from J, with 8 bases in between. CDR3 residues: CASSIDRYQPQHF. For the CDR3, the DNA is TGTGCCAGTAGTATCGACCGGTATCAGCCCCAGCATTTT. Filled out from reference TRBV19 and TRBJ1-5, the complete variable domain reads DGGITQSPKYLFRKEGQNVTLSCEQNLNHDAMYWYRQDPGQGLRLIYYSQIVNDFQKGDIAEGYSVSREKKESFPLTVTSAQKNPTAFYLCASSIDRYQPQHFGDGTRLSIL.

A single count supports this clonotype. The chain is built from TRBV7-9 and TRBJ2-7; possibly TRBD2 for D (7 bases). The CDR3 has 14 amino acids. Trimming pared 7 bases from V and 6 bases from J, leaving 19 bases between. Germline loops: CDR1 SEHNR, CDR2 FQNEAQ (reference sequence). The CDR3 is CASTESGGRLEQYF. CDR3 nucleotide sequence: TGTGCCAGCACCGAATCGGGGGGCCGACTCGAGCAGTACTTC.

V and J are TRBV15 and TRBJ2-3, with D unclear. The CDR3 is made up of 13 amino acids. Trimming removed 7 bases at V and 3 bases at J, with 11 bases between. In germline, CDR1 is LNHNV, CDR2 YYDKDF (reference sequence). DNA of the CDR3: TGTGCCACCACCACCTTGGGAACAGATACGCAGTATTTT. Its translation is CATTTLGTDTQYF.

This clonotype was recorded many times. The V and J genes are TRBV5-1 and TRBJ2-2; D possibly corresponds to TRBD1 (5 bases). The CDR3 is 15 residues long. V shed 4 bases and J shed 3 bases, with 13 bases lying between them. Germline lookup yields CDR1 SGHRS and CDR2 YFSETQ. In DNA, the CDR3 is TGCGCCAGCAGCCATACCGTAGGGGACACCGGGGAGCTGTTTTTT. This translates into CASSHTVGDTGELFF.

Comment on this clonotype: Being one base from a much bigger clone, this may be a read error. The CDR3 reads CASSYAGTENTEAFF. In nucleotides, the CDR3 is TGTGCCAGCAGTTACGCCGGGACAGAGAACACTGAAGCTTTCTTT. The gene calls are TRBV6-6 and TRBJ1-1, with 7 positions matching TRBD1. The CDR3 is 15 amino acids. Germline V gene sequence: CDR1 MNHNY, CDR2 SVGAGI (reference sequence). Trimming at V came to 2 bases and at J to 1 base, leaving 4 bases not matched to a gene.

The chain combines TRBV9 with TRBJ2-7; D gene unclear. Germline assignment: CDR1 SGDLS and CDR2 YYNGEE. The CDR3 runs to 13 residues. Trimming pared 4 bases from V and 4 bases from J, leaving 12 bases between. CDR3 coding DNA: TGTGCCAGCAGCTTAAGACTGGAGTACGAGCAGTACTTC. This encodes CASSLRLEYEQYF.

J is TRBJ2-7 and V is TRBV20-1, with TRBD1 matching over 10 bases. Looked up from germline, CDR1 is DFQATT and CDR2 is SNEGSKA (reference sequence). The CDR3 sequence is 15 residues long. V lost 6 bases, J lost 3 bases, and 11 bases stayed unmatched. CDR3 nucleotide sequence: TGCAGTGCCGTCCCGGGACAGGGGCCAAACTACGAGCAGTACTTC. It codes for CSAVPGQGPNYEQYF.

The sample holds many counts of this clonotype. The chain couples TRBV12-3 or TRBV12-4 to TRBJ2-7; D call uncertain. The CDR3 has 11 amino acids. The V and J ends lost 3 bases and 7 bases respectively, with 7 bases between them. In DNA, the CDR3 is TGTGCCAGCAGTTTTTCGCGGGAGCAGTACTTC. Amino acid sequence: CASSFSREQYF.

This clonotype was recorded at least ten times. V gene TRBV5-1 combines with J gene TRBJ2-7, with 11 bases aligning to TRBD1. Germline CDR1 is SGHRS and CDR2 is YFSETQ. V dropped 1 base and J dropped 2; count of bases not matched to a gene: 5. The CDR3 covers 16 residues. The CDR3, as DNA: TGCGCCAGCAGCTTGAGGGGACAGGGGGGACCCTACGAGCAGTACTTC. Its protein is CASSLRGQGGPYEQYF.

The chain links TRBV20-1 to TRBJ2-7; 13 bases map to TRBD2. Germline CDR1 reads DFQATT; CDR2 reads SNEGSKA (reference sequence). Germline trimming cut 5 bases from V and 2 bases from J; bases unmatched to any gene: 9. The CDR3 spans 16 residues. In DNA, the CDR3 is TGCAGTGCTTCTTGGACTAGCGGGAGAAGTACCTACGAGCAGTACTTC. This translates into CSASWTSGRSTYEQYF.

With regard to this clonotype: This likely comes from a read error, as the CDR3 has no conserved phenylalanine or tryptophan at its end. The chain couples TRBV12-3 or TRBV12-4 to TRBJ2-7; 7 bases line up with TRBD1. V shed 5 bases and J 2 bases; nucleotides not matched to a gene: 6. The CDR3 is 14 residues long. The CDR3 loop is CASSPQGLPYEQYL. CDR3 sequence (DNA): TGTGCCAGCAGTCCACAGGGGCTCCCCTACGAGCAGTACCTC.

The chain carries TRBV27 and TRBJ1-1; D not certain. Germline loops: CDR1 MNHEY, CDR2 SMNVEV (reference sequence). With 5 bases removed from V and 5 bases from J, the gap between germline ends came to 12 bases. The CDR3 covers 13 residues. CDR3 protein: CASSVTLGTEAFF. The CDR3 DNA sequence: TGTGCCAGCAGTGTCACCCTGGGGACTGAAGCTTTCTTT.

The gene calls are TRBV20-1 and TRBJ2-5; D is perhaps TRBD1 (6 bases). CDR3 length: 13 residues. Germline V gives CDR1 DFQATT, CDR2 SNEGSKA (reference sequence). V was clipped by 2 bases and J by 5 bases, with 12 bases between them. The CDR3 here is CSARSYRDETQYF. In DNA, the CDR3 is TGCAGTGCTAGATCCTACAGGGACGAGACCCAGTACTTC.

The gene calls are TRBV29-1 and TRBJ2-7; no definite D call. V shed 4 bases and J shed 11 bases, with 12 bases lying between them. This CDR3 has 10 residues. Germline V CDR1 and CDR2: SQVTM, ANQGSEA. The CDR3 is CSVVAGWEYF. The CDR3 nucleotides read TGCAGCGTTGTGGCAGGATGGGAGTACTTC.

This clonotype was observed a single time. The rearrangement uses TRBV2 and TRBJ1-4; D not resolved. With 7 bases removed from V and 5 bases from J, the gap between germline ends came to 8 bases. The length of the CDR3 is 12 residues. Germline assignment: CDR1 SNHLY and CDR2 FYNNEI. The CDR3 reads CASKRANEKLFF. CDR3 nucleotide sequence: TGTGCCAGCAAACGGGCAAATGAAAAACTGTTTTTT.

J is TRBJ1-6 and V is TRBV6-5; TRBD1 aligns across 7 bases. Germline CDR1 is MNHEY and CDR2 is SVGAGI. Losses at the gene ends were 6 bases for V and 4 bases for J; bases not matched to a gene: 6. The CDR3 is 15 residues long. CDR3 coding DNA: TGTGCCAGCAGATTCGGGACAGAATATAATTCACCCCTCCACTTT. The encoded protein is CASRFGTEYNSPLHF.

In nucleotides, the CDR3 is TGTGCCACCAGCAGAGTTGGGGATTCAATGTACGAGCAGTACTTC. Residues: CATSRVGDSMYEQYF. The rearrangement links TRBV15 to TRBJ2-7, with unresolved D. V was pared by 1 base and J by 4 bases, with 14 bases between. Germline CDR1 is LNHNV and CDR2 is YYDKDF (reference sequence). CDR3 length: 15 amino acids.

The gene calls are TRBV11-2 and TRBJ1-1; D is perhaps TRBD1 (5 bases). CDR3 size: 21 residues. The germline V gene encodes CDR1 SGHAT and CDR2 FQNNGV. V shed 2 bases and J shed 6 bases, with 34 bases lying between them. The chain's CDR3 is CASSLNSYRGASGHSSSEAFF. CDR3 DNA sequence: TGTGCCAGCAGCTTAAATAGCTATAGAGGGGCTTCTGGACATAGTTCCTCTGAAGCTTTCTTT.